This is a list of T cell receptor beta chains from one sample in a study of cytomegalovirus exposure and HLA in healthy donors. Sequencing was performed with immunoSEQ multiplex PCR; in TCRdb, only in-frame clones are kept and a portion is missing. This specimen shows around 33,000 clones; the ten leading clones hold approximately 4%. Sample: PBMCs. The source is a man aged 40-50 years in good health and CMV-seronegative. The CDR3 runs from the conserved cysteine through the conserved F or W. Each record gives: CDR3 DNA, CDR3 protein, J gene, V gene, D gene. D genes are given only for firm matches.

CDR3 DNA: TGTGCCAGCAGTTTAGCTGCCACATTCCAGTATTTT
CDR3 protein: CASSLAATFQYF
J gene: TRBJ2-3
V gene: TRBV28
D gene: .

CDR3 DNA: TGTGCCAGCAGGCTAGGGGGCAATTCCTACAATGAGCAGTTCTTC
CDR3 protein: CASRLGGNSYNEQFF
J gene: TRBJ2-1
V gene: TRBV6-5
D gene: TRBD1

CDR3 DNA: TGCGCCAGCAGCCAAGGGGGGCTAGCGGGAGTTGGAACCGGGGAGCTGTTTTTT
CDR3 protein: CASSQGGLAGVGTGELFF
J gene: TRBJ2-2
V gene: TRBV4-1
D gene: TRBD2

CDR3 DNA: TGTGCCAGCAGCCAAGCCGGAGCGGGAGAGGCAGATACGCAGTATTTT
CDR3 protein: CASSQAGAGEADTQYF
J gene: TRBJ2-3
V gene: TRBV14
D gene: TRBD2

CDR3 DNA: TGTGCCAGAAGCTCCCTCTACGAGCAGTACTTC
CDR3 protein: CARSSLYEQYF
J gene: TRBJ2-7
V gene: TRBV13
D gene: .

CDR3 DNA: TGCGCCAGCAGCCACCTCAGGGGTCCTGGGGCCAACGTCCTGACTTTC
CDR3 protein: CASSHLRGPGANVLTF
J gene: TRBJ2-6
V gene: TRBV4-1
D gene: .

CDR3 DNA: TGTGCCAGCAGTGAGGTAGGGGGAGGGGGTCAGCCCCAGCATTTT
CDR3 protein: CASSEVGGGGQPQHF
J gene: TRBJ1-5
V gene: TRBV6-1
D gene: .

CDR3 DNA: TGTGCCTGGGCCCCAACCCCTGGGACATATCGATGGGCCTACGAGCAGTACTTC
CDR3 protein: CAWAPTPGTYRWAYEQYF
J gene: TRBJ2-7
V gene: TRBV30
D gene: .

CDR3 DNA: TGTGCCAGCAGTATGATAACTGATATAGCCTACGAGCAGTACTTC
CDR3 protein: CASSMITDIAYEQYF
J gene: TRBJ2-7
V gene: TRBV28
D gene: .

CDR3 DNA: TGTGCCAGCAGCTTAGAAGCAGGGGGCAATCAGCCCCAGCATTTT
CDR3 protein: CASSLEAGGNQPQHF
J gene: TRBJ1-5
V gene: TRBV11-2
D gene: .

CDR3 DNA: TGTGCCAGATTCGGGACTGAGGGTGAAAAACTGTTTTTT
CDR3 protein: CARFGTEGEKLFF
J gene: TRBJ1-4
V gene: TRBV7-3
D gene: .

CDR3 DNA: TGCGCCAGCAGCCAAGATGTGGCACCCGGGGCCAACGTCCTGACTTTC
CDR3 protein: CASSQDVAPGANVLTF
J gene: TRBJ2-6
V gene: TRBV4-3
D gene: .

CDR3 DNA: TGTGCTAGTGCGCTAGCGGCTAGGAATGAGCAGTTCTTC
CDR3 protein: CASALAARNEQFF
J gene: TRBJ2-1
V gene: TRBV12-5
D gene: TRBD2

CDR3 DNA: TGTGCAAGCAGGTTATACGAGCAGTACTTC
CDR3 protein: CASRLYEQYF
J gene: TRBJ2-7
V gene: TRBV25-1
D gene: .

CDR3 DNA: TGTGCCTGGACAAGGGGGGGGGACGAGCAGTACTTC
CDR3 protein: CAWTRGGDEQYF
J gene: TRBJ2-7
V gene: TRBV30
D gene: .

CDR3 DNA: TGTGCCAGCAGCTGGGCCCCTTCTACGACTGAAGCTTTCTTT
CDR3 protein: CASSWAPSTTEAFF
J gene: TRBJ1-1
V gene: TRBV11-3
D gene: .

CDR3 DNA: TGTGCCAGCAGCTTAGGAACAGGGTCCCCATCGACAGATACGCAGTATTTT
CDR3 protein: CASSLGTGSPSTDTQYF
J gene: TRBJ2-3
V gene: TRBV7-9
D gene: .

CDR3 DNA: TGTGCCTGGAGTGATCGACTAGCGGGAGGGATAGTCTCTGGGGCCAACGTCCTGACTTTC
CDR3 protein: CAWSDRLAGGIVSGANVLTF
J gene: TRBJ2-6
V gene: TRBV30
D gene: TRBD2

CDR3 DNA: TGCAGCGTTGACAGGACAGGGGGTGTTGGCTACACCTTC
CDR3 protein: CSVDRTGGVGYTF
J gene: TRBJ1-2
V gene: TRBV29-1
D gene: TRBD1

CDR3 DNA: TGTGCCTGGACTCTGAGCTATGGCTACACCTTC
CDR3 protein: CAWTLSYGYTF
J gene: TRBJ1-2
V gene: TRBV30
D gene: .

CDR3 DNA: TGCGCCAGCAGCCAAGGACAGGGGATCACCGGGGAGCTGTTTTTT
CDR3 protein: CASSQGQGITGELFF
J gene: TRBJ2-2
V gene: TRBV4-1
D gene: TRBD1

CDR3 DNA: TGTGCCAGCAGCGTGGGACTAGCGGGTTTGGGCGGGGAGCTGTTTTTT
CDR3 protein: CASSVGLAGLGGELFF
J gene: TRBJ2-2
V gene: TRBV9
D gene: TRBD2

CDR3 DNA: TGCGCCAGCAGCTCGCAGGGGGCGGGCACTGAAGCTTTCTTT
CDR3 protein: CASSSQGAGTEAFF
J gene: TRBJ1-1
V gene: TRBV5-1
D gene: TRBD1